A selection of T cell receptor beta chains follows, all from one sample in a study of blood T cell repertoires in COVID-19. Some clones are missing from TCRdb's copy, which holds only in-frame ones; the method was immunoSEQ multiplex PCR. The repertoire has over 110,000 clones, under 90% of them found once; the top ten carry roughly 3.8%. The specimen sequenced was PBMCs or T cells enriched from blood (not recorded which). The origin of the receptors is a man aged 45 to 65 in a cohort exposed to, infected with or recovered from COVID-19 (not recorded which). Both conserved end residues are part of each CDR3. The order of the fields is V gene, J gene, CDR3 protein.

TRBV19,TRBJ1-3,CASTSDRGSGNTIYF
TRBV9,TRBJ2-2,CASSVSQGDTGELFF
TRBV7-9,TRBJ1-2,CASSLAVSGYGYTF
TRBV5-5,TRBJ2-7,CASSTGTAIGDEQYF
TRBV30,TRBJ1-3,CAWTPSGNTIYF
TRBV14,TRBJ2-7,CASSQGDRVDF
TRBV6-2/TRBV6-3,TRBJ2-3,CASSRGTSGGAKDTQYF
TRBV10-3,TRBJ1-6,CAIARGGAENSPLHF
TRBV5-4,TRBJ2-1,CASSPEGGKRRNEQFF
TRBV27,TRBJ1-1,CASSASKTARTEAFF
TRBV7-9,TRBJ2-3,CASRYSGRGTDTQYF